These 32 T cell receptor beta chains were all obtained from the same sample, sequenced in a study of cytomegalovirus exposure and HLA in healthy donors. Amplification used 60 Vbeta primers and 13 Jbeta primers. Produced via immunoSEQ multiplex PCR; TCRdb's table is partial and in-frame only. Here the sample spans 150,000 to 200,000 clones, over 60% being singletons. Sequenced: PBMCs. All receptors derive from a woman aged 40 to 50 in good health and CMV-seronegative.

This clone was observed a handful of times. The chain recombines TRBV30 with TRBJ2-7, with D possibly matching TRBD2 (6 bases). V lost 1 base to trimming and J lost 2 bases, with 12 bases between them. This CDR3 spans 14 amino acids. Per germline, CDR1 GTSNPN and CDR2 SVGIG (reference sequence). The CDR3 bases are TGTGCCTGGAGTGATGGGACTCTCCCCTACGAGCAGTACTTC. Its protein is CAWSDGTLPYEQYF.

This chain links TRBV7-6 with TRBJ2-3, with 13 bases fitting TRBD2. J gave up 2 bases and V 5 bases, and 4 bases lay outside the gene matches. CDR3 size: 16 residues. CDR1 is SGHVS, CDR2 FNYEAQ, per germline. CDR3 DNA: TGTGCCAGCAGCCTTGGGACTAGCGGGACCACAGATACGCAGTATTTT. Translating it yields CASSLGTSGTTDTQYF.

The CDR3 here is CASSPGTSGYNEQFF. DNA of the CDR3: TGTGCCAGCAGCCCCGGGACTAGCGGCTACAATGAGCAGTTCTTC. The V and J genes are TRBV5-5 and TRBJ2-1, with 11 positions matching TRBD2. Germline values: CDR1 SGHKS, CDR2 YYEKEE (reference sequence). Trimming cost V 4 bases and J 3 bases; bases outside gene matches: 3. The length of the CDR3 is 15 residues.

V gene TRBV11-3 combines with J gene TRBJ1-1; D gene ambiguous. Germline loops: CDR1 SGHNT, CDR2 YENEEA. The V end was cut by 5 bases, the J end by 7 bases, with 14 bases between. The CDR3 contains 13 residues. In nucleotides, the CDR3 is TGTGCCAGCAGCCCCAGACTGGGAGGTGAAGCTTTCTTT. Its protein product is CASSPRLGGEAFF.

The V call is TRBV7-9, the J call TRBJ1-1; D not resolved. This CDR3 contains 14 residues. Trimming stripped 1 base from V and 1 base from J, with 7 bases between. Germline V lookup: CDR1 SEHNR, CDR2 FQNEAQ (reference sequence). The CDR3 loop reads CASSLDGGNTEAFF. CDR3 sequence (DNA): TGTGCCAGCAGCTTAGATGGAGGGAACACTGAAGCTTTCTTT.

The V call is TRBV11-3, the J call TRBJ1-1, with D possibly TRBD1 on 5 matching bases. This CDR3 is 14 amino acids long. Trimming stripped 5 bases from V and 6 bases from J, with 16 bases between. Germline V gene data show CDR1 as SGHNT and CDR2 as YENEEA. This CDR3 is CASSLVGVGAEAFF. The CDR3 DNA sequence: TGTGCCAGCAGCCTAGTAGGGGTCGGCGCTGAAGCTTTCTTT.

The chain carries TRBV9 and TRBJ2-5, with 8 bases matching TRBD1. The CDR3 contains 15 residues. V was clipped by 4 bases and J by 3 bases; unmatched bases: 8. Looked up from germline, CDR1 is SGDLS and CDR2 is YYNGEE. CDR3 nucleotide sequence: TGTGCCAGCAGCACGGGGGACAGGATCGAAGAGACCCAGTACTTC. Protein sequence: CASSTGDRIEETQYF.

The chain has TRBV5-1 and TRBJ2-3, with 8 bases aligning to TRBD1. Germline V gene lookup returns CDR1 SGHRS and CDR2 YFSETQ. The CDR3 has 17 residues. V shed 4 bases and J 0 bases; nucleotides not matched to a gene: 10. The CDR3 is CASSQDRGAFSTDTQYF. The CDR3 DNA is TGCGCCAGCAGCCAAGACAGGGGCGCATTTAGCACAGATACGCAGTATTTT.

The chain carries TRBV9 and TRBJ2-1, with D perhaps matching TRBD1 (5 bases). Germline V gene sequence: CDR1 SGDLS, CDR2 YYNGEE. The CDR3 runs 15 residues. Trimming pared 4 bases from V and 7 bases from J, leaving 18 bases between. CDR3 in amino acids: CASSPTLGRVNEQFF. The CDR3 region has the DNA TGTGCCAGCAGCCCAACGTTGGGGCGAGTGAATGAGCAGTTCTTC.

The J gene is TRBJ2-7, the V gene TRBV7-2, with 8 positions matching TRBD1. CDR1 SGHTA and CDR2 FQGNSA come from the germline V gene. Trimming at V came to 3 bases and at J to 7 bases, leaving 8 bases not matched to a gene. This CDR3 comprises 14 residues. The CDR3 coding sequence is TGTGCCAGCAGCTTTCGGGACAGGCAGGGAGAGCAGTACTTC. Protein product: CASSFRDRQGEQYF.

This rearrangement joins TRBV20-1 to TRBJ2-1, with unresolved D. From germline, CDR1 is DFQATT and CDR2 SNEGSKA (reference sequence). Trimming took off 1 base at V and 10 bases at J, with 2 bases between the two ends. The CDR3 length is 9 residues. The CDR3 reads CSARAEQFF. CDR3 nucleotide sequence: TGCAGTGCTAGAGCGGAGCAGTTCTTC.

The rearrangement uses TRBV28 and TRBJ2-5; the D gene is possibly TRBD1 (6 bases). CDR1 is MDHEN, CDR2 SYDVKM, per germline. There are 13 residues in the CDR3. Trimming shortened V by 5 bases and J by 5 bases, and 12 bases separated the two germline ends. The CDR3 reads CASSPHQGETQYF. In DNA form, the CDR3 reads TGTGCCAGCAGTCCTCATCAGGGGGAGACCCAGTACTTC.

The chain carries TRBV14 and TRBJ2-6; weak D call: TRBD1 (5 bases). Between the trimmed V and J ends, which lost 4 bases and 2 bases, there was a span of 6 bases. Germline-derived CDR1 and CDR2 are SGHDN and FVKESK. The CDR3 runs 14 residues. CDR3 nucleotide sequence: TGTGCCAGCAGCCTAGGGGCTGGGGCCAACGTCCTGACTTTC. It translates to CASSLGAGANVLTF. Together with reference TRBV14 and TRBJ2-6, the CDR3 gives the full variable domain: EAGVTQFPSHSVIEKGQTVTLRCDPISGHDNLYWYRRVMGKEIKFLLHFVKESKQDESGMPNNRFLAERTGGTYSTLKVQPAELEDSGVYFCASSLGAGANVLTFGAGSRLTVL.

The rearrangement links TRBV7-8 to TRBJ1-4; D is ambiguous. CDR1 is SGHVS and CDR2 is FQNEAQ in the germline V gene. This CDR3 has 15 amino acids. Trimming took 0 bases from V and 4 from J, leaving 9 bases between them. CDR3 sequence reads: CASSLASGLNEKLFF. The DNA of the CDR3 is TGTGCCAGCAGCTTAGCATCAGGCCTTAATGAAAAACTGTTTTTT.

This clone was observed a few times. The chain links TRBV19 to TRBJ2-1, with 9 bases aligning to TRBD2. Looked up from germline, CDR1 is LNHDA and CDR2 is SQIVND (reference sequence). Trimming took 3 bases from V and 9 from J; bases not matched to a gene: 6. The CDR3 extends over 14 amino acids. The CDR3 spells CASSIRREGSEQFF. CDR3 coding DNA: TGTGCCAGTAGTATCCGGCGGGAGGGCAGTGAGCAGTTCTTC.

This sequence joins TRBV10-3 and TRBJ1-1, with D perhaps matching TRBD1 (5 bases). CDR1 is ENHRY and CDR2 is SYGVKD in the germline V gene. The CDR3 extends over 13 amino acids. Trimming pared 4 bases from V and 8 bases from J, leaving 14 bases between. CDR3 nucleotides: TGTGCCATCAGTGGGGCCGAAAGGGGAGAAGCTTTCTTT. Translated: CAISGAERGEAFF.

The chain joins TRBV4-2 to TRBJ1-1; D uncertain. This CDR3 has 14 amino acids. The V and J ends lost 1 base and 1 base respectively, with 7 bases between them. Germline loops: CDR1 LGHNA, CDR2 YNFKEQ. CDR3 protein: CASSQARENTEAFF. The DNA for the CDR3 is TGTGCCAGCAGCCAAGCCCGGGAGAACACTGAAGCTTTCTTT.

This chain links TRBV18 with TRBJ1-3; the D is unclear. The CDR3 has 16 residues. Trimming stripped 3 bases from V and 2 bases from J, with 14 bases between. Germline-derived CDR1 and CDR2 are KGHSH and LQKENI. In DNA form, the CDR3 reads TGTGCCAGCTCACCGAATGAGGGCGGAACTGGAAACACCATATATTTT. This encodes CASSPNEGGTGNTIYF.

The chain uses TRBV6-6 and TRBJ2-3; D gene ambiguous. Germline V lookup: CDR1 MNHNY, CDR2 SVGAGI (reference sequence). CDR3 length equals 13 residues. Trimming stripped 4 bases from V and 3 bases from J, with 8 bases between. This chain's CDR3 is CASSFTVTDTQYF. The DNA for the CDR3 is TGTGCCAGCAGTTTCACAGTAACAGATACGCAGTATTTT.

The J gene is TRBJ2-7, the V gene TRBV28; tentative D call: TRBD1 (6 bases). This CDR3 is 16 amino acids long. Germline CDR1 reads MDHEN; CDR2 reads SYDVKM. Trimming took off 6 bases at V and 7 bases at J, with 25 bases between the two ends. The CDR3 coding sequence is TGTGCCAGCAGCCCCTCAGGGGTTGCGGGCGCCTGGGAGCAGTACGTC. Translation gives CASSPSGVAGAWEQYV.

The rearrangement joins TRBV2 to TRBJ2-5, with 14 bases aligning to TRBD2. V shed 6 bases, J shed 4 bases, and the junction held 4 bases outside the gene matches. Germline assignment: CDR1 SNHLY and CDR2 FYNNEI. The CDR3 runs to 15 residues. CDR3 region: CASSGTSGGGETQYF. The DNA for the CDR3 is TGTGCCAGCAGCGGGACTAGCGGGGGTGGAGAGACCCAGTACTTC.

The chain couples TRBV18 to TRBJ2-3; TRBD2 agrees at 9 bases. This CDR3 contains 16 residues. The V and J ends lost 6 bases and 0 bases, in that order; junction bases with no gene match: 7. Germline CDR1 is KGHSH and CDR2 is LQKENI. CDR3 loop: CASSPGLASSTDTQYF. The CDR3 coding sequence is TGTGCCAGCTCGCCGGGACTAGCATCTAGCACAGATACGCAGTATTTT.

This sequence joins TRBV5-4 and TRBJ2-3, with D maybe TRBD2 (6 bases). The CDR3 covers 17 residues. From germline, CDR1 is SGHNT and CDR2 YYREEE (reference sequence). The germline V and J ends were trimmed by 4 bases and 5 bases, with 23 bases remaining between them. The CDR3 here is CASSPPRRVRALDTQYF. In nucleotides, the CDR3 is TGTGCCAGCAGCCCCCCGAGGAGGGTGAGAGCATTAGATACGCAGTATTTT.

This chain uses TRBV27 with TRBJ2-5; TRBD2 matches at 12 bases. The V gene end was trimmed by 5 bases and the J gene end by 6 bases; junction bases not matched to a gene: 4. Germline V lookup: CDR1 MNHEY, CDR2 SMNVEV (reference sequence). This CDR3 spans 14 amino acids. The CDR3 nucleotides read TGTGCCAGCAGTCGGACTAGCGGGATCAAGACCCAGTACTTC. Amino acid sequence: CASSRTSGIKTQYF.

V is TRBV25-1 and J is TRBJ1-2; D remains ambiguous. Germline-derived CDR1 and CDR2 are MGHDK and SYGVNS. Trimming pared 2 bases from V and 0 bases from J, leaving 7 bases between. The CDR3 is made up of 14 amino acids. CDR3: CASSEPGANYGYTF. DNA for the CDR3: TGTGCCAGCAGTGAACCAGGTGCTAACTATGGCTACACCTTC.

The chain combines TRBV5-1 with TRBJ2-2; TRBD2 matches 13 bases. This CDR3 is built from 16 residues. Per the germline V gene, CDR1 is SGHRS and CDR2 is YFSETQ. J was trimmed by 6 bases and V by 0 bases; bases with no gene match: 2. Here the CDR3 reads CASSLEGTSGAGELFF. The CDR3 nucleotides are TGCGCCAGCAGCTTGGAAGGGACTAGCGGGGCCGGGGAGCTGTTTTTT.

The chain is built from TRBV19 and TRBJ2-1; 9 nucleotides align to TRBD2. Germline CDR1 is LNHDA and CDR2 is SQIVND (reference sequence). This CDR3 spans 13 amino acids. V lost 8 bases and J lost 5; bases outside the gene matches: 4. The CDR3 spells CASASGANNEQFF. CDR3 DNA sequence: TGTGCCAGTGCTAGCGGGGCCAACAATGAGCAGTTCTTC.

The V gene is TRBV30, the J gene TRBJ2-1; D remains unclear. V was pared by 5 bases and J by 4 bases, with 6 bases between. This CDR3 has 11 residues. CDR1 is GTSNPN, CDR2 SVGIG, per germline (reference sequence). CDR3 DNA: TGTGCCTGGCTACTATACAATGAGCAGTTCTTC. Translating gives CAWLLYNEQFF.

The rearrangement links TRBV19 to TRBJ2-6; possibly TRBD1 for D (5 bases). The CDR3 spans 15 residues. From germline, CDR1 is LNHDA and CDR2 SQIVND (reference sequence). Between the trimmed V and J ends, which lost 4 bases and 1 base, there was a span of 8 bases. The CDR3 nucleotides read TGTGCCAGTAGTAGTCCAGGGTCTGGGGCCAACGTCCTGACTTTC. As protein: CASSSPGSGANVLTF.

This chain links TRBV14 with TRBJ1-2; the match to TRBD1 covers 7 bases. The V segment lost 5 bases and the J segment 6 bases; nucleotides outside the gene matches: 6. Germline CDR1 and CDR2: SGHDN and FVKESK. This CDR3 is built from 13 residues. Here the CDR3 reads CASSWTGVNGYTF. The CDR3 DNA reads TGTGCCAGCAGCTGGACAGGCGTCAATGGCTACACCTTC.

This clone was observed a few times. This chain joins TRBV29-1 and TRBJ2-1; the match to TRBD2 covers 11 bases. The CDR3 runs to 19 residues. Germline-derived CDR1 and CDR2 are SQVTM and ANQGSEA. The V segment lost 4 bases and the J segment 0 bases; nucleotides outside the gene matches: 14. CDR3 nucleotides: TGCAGCGTTGCGGCTAGCGGGAGGTCTACTTCTAGCTCCTACAATGAGCAGTTCTTC. This translates into CSVAASGRSTSSSYNEQFF.

The genes are TRBV2 and TRBJ2-1; 10 positions agree with TRBD2. V lost 6 bases to trimming and J lost 7 bases; unmatched junction nucleotides: 6. Germline CDR1 SNHLY, CDR2 FYNNEI. This CDR3 is 14 amino acids long. The DNA of the CDR3 is TGTGCCAGCAGCGAGCGGGAGGGTGGGAATGAGCAGTTCTTC. This translates into CASSEREGGNEQFF.